The source of this T cell receptor (beta chain) is a study of neurological immune-mediated disorders. The study used blood bank volunteers in Maryland, USA, as healthy controls. The unsorted libraries originated from 2 million PBMCs that had been stored at -80 C. The cDNA was generated by 5'RACE with 10-nucleotide random UMIs. In TCRdb, the 5' RACE reads were re-called with MiXCR into one record per CDR3 protein. Seen here are 32,000 or so distinct CDR3 sequences, 12% observed once, and the top ten hold about 6%. From germline, CDR1 is SGDLS and CDR2 YYNGEE. This CDR3 is 16 amino acids long. V was shortened by 4 bases and J by 9 bases, with 23 bases between the two germline ends. This clonotype has ten or more counts. Its antigen is as yet unknown. Findings and limits, study-wide: The greatest TCR clonal expansion occurred in HTLV-1-associated myelopathy and the least in multiple sclerosis, which fell below healthy controls.

This TCR was sampled from an older woman in good health. The genes are TRBV9 and TRBJ2-1; D is uncertain. The sequenced sample consisted of PBMCs. Here the CDR3 DNA reads TGTGCCAGCAGCCCCCGGACGGATCCCGCGCGTGGTGAGCAGTTCTTC. This codes for CASSPRTDPARGEQFF.